These T cell receptor beta chains were read from a single sample in a study of OX40 agonist ivuxolimab in advanced cancers. Clones were sequenced by immunoSEQ multiplex PCR, and TCRdb holds only the in-frame ones, with some missing. The profile covers tens of thousands of clones, with about 88% appearing a single time and approximately 12% taken by the ten largest. The starting material was CD4+ or CD8+ T cells sorted from blood, obtained in a trial of the OX40 agonist ivuxolimab. The receptors here all came from an adult with an advanced solid tumor such as melanoma, head and neck, liver or kidney cancer. The CDR3 runs from the conserved cysteine through the conserved F or W. Fields, in order: clone size, J gene, D gene, V gene, CDR3 protein, CDR3 DNA. A D gene is named only where the DNA matches it firmly. Not all rows give a size; the values are once, few, many and, for expanded clones, a class.

clone size: -; J gene: TRBJ2-7; D gene: -; V gene: TRBV10-3; CDR3 protein: CAISESGAGTYEQYF; CDR3 DNA: TGTGCCATCAGTGAGTCTGGGGCAGGGACCTACGAGCAGTACTTC
clone size: -; J gene: TRBJ1-4; D gene: -; V gene: TRBV7-9; CDR3 protein: CASSLSVAATNEKLFF; CDR3 DNA: TGTGCCAGCAGCTTATCAGTAGCTGCAACTAATGAAAAACTGTTTTTT
clone size: few; J gene: TRBJ2-7; D gene: -; V gene: TRBV7-6; CDR3 protein: CASSSTRRYEQYF; CDR3 DNA: TGTGCCAGCAGCTCAACTCGACGGTACGAGCAGTACTTC
clone size: -; J gene: TRBJ2-7; D gene: -; V gene: TRBV5-1; CDR3 protein: CASSPILASALEQYF; CDR3 DNA: TGCGCCAGCAGCCCGATTCTGGCTTCGGCCTTGGAGCAGTACTTC
clone size: -; J gene: TRBJ1-2; D gene: -; V gene: TRBV27; CDR3 protein: CASSLLGGAGVYGYTF; CDR3 DNA: TGTGCCAGCAGTTTATTGGGTGGGGCAGGGGTCTATGGCTACACCTTC
clone size: -; J gene: TRBJ2-1; D gene: TRBD2; V gene: TRBV7-9; CDR3 protein: CASSPKVGGYEQFF; CDR3 DNA: TGTGCCAGCAGCCCTAAGGTCGGGGGGTATGAGCAGTTCTTC
clone size: -; J gene: TRBJ1-1; D gene: -; V gene: TRBV6-1; CDR3 protein: CASSFRTDEAFF; CDR3 DNA: TGTGCCAGCAGTTTCCGGACAGATGAAGCTTTCTTT
clone size: -; J gene: TRBJ2-3; D gene: TRBD2; V gene: TRBV7-2; CDR3 protein: CASSSGLAGRRDTQYF; CDR3 DNA: TGTGCCAGCAGCTCTGGACTAGCGGGGAGAAGAGATACGCAGTATTTT
clone size: -; J gene: TRBJ2-3; D gene: -; V gene: TRBV19; CDR3 protein: CASSGHRGTDTQYF; CDR3 DNA: TGTGCCAGTAGTGGACACAGGGGCACAGATACGCAGTATTTT
clone size: once; J gene: TRBJ2-3; D gene: -; V gene: TRBV4-1; CDR3 protein: CASSQDPPADTQYF; CDR3 DNA: TGCGCCAGCAGCCAAGACCCCCCCGCAGATACGCAGTATTTT
clone size: -; J gene: TRBJ2-3; D gene: -; V gene: TRBV5-1; CDR3 protein: CASSLVGSTDTQYF; CDR3 DNA: TGCGCCAGCAGCTTGGTCGGCAGCACAGATACGCAGTATTTT
clone size: once; J gene: TRBJ1-2; D gene: -; V gene: TRBV16; CDR3 protein: CASSHEPTANYGYTF; CDR3 DNA: TGTGCCAGCAGCCATGAACCCACGGCCAACTATGGCTACACCTTC
clone size: -; J gene: TRBJ1-5; D gene: -; V gene: TRBV27; CDR3 protein: CASSFRVSQPQHF; CDR3 DNA: TGTGCCAGCAGTTTCAGGGTCAGTCAGCCCCAGCATTTT
clone size: -; J gene: TRBJ1-1; D gene: -; V gene: TRBV27; CDR3 protein: CASRGGGFEAFF; CDR3 DNA: TGTGCCAGTCGTGGGGGGGGGTTTGAAGCTTTCTTT
clone size: -; J gene: TRBJ2-7; D gene: -; V gene: TRBV19; CDR3 protein: CASSPSSAFSYEQYF; CDR3 DNA: TGTGCCAGTAGTCCCTCTAGCGCCTTCTCCTACGAGCAGTACTTC
clone size: -; J gene: TRBJ1-4; D gene: -; V gene: TRBV7-9; CDR3 protein: CASSSSEKLFF; CDR3 DNA: TGTGCCAGCAGTTCGAGTGAAAAACTGTTTTTT
clone size: -; J gene: TRBJ2-2; D gene: TRBD2; V gene: TRBV19; CDR3 protein: CASSFIAGGTGELFF; CDR3 DNA: TGTGCCAGTAGTTTCATAGCGGGAGGCACCGGGGAGCTGTTTTTT
clone size: -; J gene: TRBJ1-6; D gene: -; V gene: TRBV4-1; CDR3 protein: CASSLQGYDNSPLHF; CDR3 DNA: TGCGCCAGCAGCCTCCAGGGATACGATAATTCACCCCTCCACTTT
clone size: -; J gene: TRBJ2-7; D gene: -; V gene: TRBV19; CDR3 protein: CASSIGGYEQYF; CDR3 DNA: TGTGCCAGTAGTATTGGCGGCTACGAGCAGTACTTC
clone size: -; J gene: TRBJ1-5; D gene: -; V gene: TRBV6-1; CDR3 protein: CASSDQHQPQHF; CDR3 DNA: TGTGCCAGCAGTGACCAGCATCAGCCCCAGCATTTT
clone size: once; J gene: TRBJ2-7; D gene: TRBD1; V gene: TRBV28; CDR3 protein: CASSSQTGGRFEQYF; CDR3 DNA: TGTGCCAGCAGTTCTCAAACAGGGGGGAGGTTTGAGCAGTACTTC
clone size: -; J gene: TRBJ1-1; D gene: TRBD1; V gene: TRBV4-1; CDR3 protein: CASSHTGTENTEAFF; CDR3 DNA: TGCGCCAGCAGCCACACCGGGACAGAGAACACTGAAGCTTTCTTT
clone size: medium-sized; J gene: TRBJ2-7; D gene: -; V gene: TRBV5-4; CDR3 protein: CASSLGGGAEQYF; CDR3 DNA: TGTGCCAGCAGCTTGGGCGGCGGGGCCGAGCAGTACTTC
clone size: -; J gene: TRBJ2-3; D gene: -; V gene: TRBV6-5; CDR3 protein: CASSSVDADTQYF; CDR3 DNA: TGTGCCAGCAGTTCAGTAGACGCAGATACGCAGTATTTT
clone size: few; J gene: TRBJ2-7; D gene: TRBD1; V gene: TRBV7-7; CDR3 protein: CASSPGTGYEQYF; CDR3 DNA: TGTGCCAGCAGCCCCGGGACAGGGTACGAGCAGTACTTC
clone size: -; J gene: TRBJ2-1; D gene: -; V gene: TRBV9; CDR3 protein: CASSVGGPVDEQFF; CDR3 DNA: TGTGCCAGCAGCGTAGGAGGGCCTGTCGATGAGCAGTTCTTC
clone size: once; J gene: TRBJ1-1; D gene: TRBD1; V gene: TRBV10-3; CDR3 protein: CAISELGQAGATEAFF; CDR3 DNA: TGTGCCATCAGTGAGCTGGGACAGGCGGGGGCAACTGAAGCTTTCTTT
clone size: -; J gene: TRBJ2-7; D gene: -; V gene: TRBV5-1; CDR3 protein: CASSTTEPTYEQYF; CDR3 DNA: TGCGCCAGCAGCACCACTGAACCTACCTACGAGCAGTACTTC
clone size: -; J gene: TRBJ2-7; D gene: -; V gene: TRBV27; CDR3 protein: CASSLRGPYEQYF; CDR3 DNA: TGTGCCAGCAGTTTACGGGGACCCTACGAGCAGTACTTC
clone size: -; J gene: TRBJ2-7; D gene: -; V gene: TRBV5-1; CDR3 protein: CASSLSGPYEQYF; CDR3 DNA: TGCGCCAGCAGCTTGTCTGGCCCCTACGAGCAGTACTTC
clone size: -; J gene: TRBJ1-2; D gene: -; V gene: TRBV5-1; CDR3 protein: CASSLEYHKANYGYTF; CDR3 DNA: TGCGCCAGCAGCTTGGAGTATCACAAAGCTAACTATGGCTACACCTTC
clone size: once; J gene: TRBJ1-1; D gene: TRBD1; V gene: TRBV6-5; CDR3 protein: CASSSDRGLDTEAFF; CDR3 DNA: TGTGCCAGCAGTTCGGACAGGGGGCTAGACACTGAAGCTTTCTTT
clone size: -; J gene: TRBJ1-5; D gene: TRBD1; V gene: TRBV5-8; CDR3 protein: CASSRRGQLGQPQHF; CDR3 DNA: TGTGCCAGCAGCAGGAGGGGACAGTTAGGCCAGCCCCAGCATTTT
clone size: -; J gene: TRBJ2-1; D gene: TRBD2; V gene: TRBV5-1; CDR3 protein: CASSREAGGPYVLFF; CDR3 DNA: TGCGCCAGCTCCCGGGAAGCGGGGGGCCCATACGTCTTATTCTTC
clone size: -; J gene: TRBJ1-2; D gene: TRBD1; V gene: TRBV5-1; CDR3 protein: CASSLATGGWDGYTF; CDR3 DNA: TGCGCCAGCAGCTTGGCTACAGGGGGTTGGGATGGCTACACCTTC
clone size: -; J gene: TRBJ2-7; D gene: TRBD1; V gene: TRBV7-6; CDR3 protein: CASSLAGTGYEQYF; CDR3 DNA: TGTGCCAGCAGCTTAGCCGGGACAGGCTACGAGCAGTACTTC
clone size: -; J gene: TRBJ2-1; D gene: -; V gene: TRBV19; CDR3 protein: CASSIGGNEQFF; CDR3 DNA: TGTGCCAGTAGTATAGGTGGCAATGAGCAGTTCTTC